This entry is about one T cell receptor beta chain. Its antigen is still unknown. Clones were read by immunoSEQ multiplex PCR, and TCRdb kept only the in-frame ones, dropping some. The sample records 13,000 to 15,000 clones, roughly 82% being singletons. This record comes from a study of tumor-infiltrating lymphocytes in localized non-small cell lung cancer. Study-wide context: Patients included smokers and never-smokers with various histologies, some sampled after neoadjuvant chemotherapy. Broader study findings: Compared with uninvolved lung, tumors showed higher T cell infiltration by TCRbeta sequencing. T-cell fraction did not differ between immunotypes IM1 and IM2. No link was found between tumor T-cell fraction and recurrence-free survival.

CDR1 is LNHDA, CDR2 SQIVND, per germline (reference sequence). The germline V and J ends were trimmed by 4 bases and 0 bases, with 15 bases remaining between them. CDR3 length: 17 amino acids. This chain joins TRBV19 and TRBJ1-4; D gene unclear. Sequencing was performed on lung tumor tissue. This TCR derives from a human donor with non-small cell lung cancer. The CDR3 protein is CASSTAGRGATNEKLFF. CDR3 DNA sequence: TGTGCCAGTAGTACGGCTGGGAGAGGCGCAACTAATGAAAAACTGTTTTTT.